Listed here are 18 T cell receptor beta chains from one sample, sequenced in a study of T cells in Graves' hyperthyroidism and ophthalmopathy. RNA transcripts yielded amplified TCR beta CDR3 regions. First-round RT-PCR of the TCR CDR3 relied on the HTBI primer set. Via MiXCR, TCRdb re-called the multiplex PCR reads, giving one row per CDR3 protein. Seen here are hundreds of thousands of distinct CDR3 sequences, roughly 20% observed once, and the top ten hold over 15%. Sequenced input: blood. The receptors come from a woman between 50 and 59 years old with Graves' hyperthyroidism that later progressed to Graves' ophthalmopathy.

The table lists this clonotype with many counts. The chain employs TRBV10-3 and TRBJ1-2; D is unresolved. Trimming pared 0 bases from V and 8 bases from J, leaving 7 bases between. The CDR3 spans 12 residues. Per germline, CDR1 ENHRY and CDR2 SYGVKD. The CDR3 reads CAISESEGGYTF. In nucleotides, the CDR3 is TGTGCCATCAGTGAGTCGGAAGGAGGCTACACCTTC.

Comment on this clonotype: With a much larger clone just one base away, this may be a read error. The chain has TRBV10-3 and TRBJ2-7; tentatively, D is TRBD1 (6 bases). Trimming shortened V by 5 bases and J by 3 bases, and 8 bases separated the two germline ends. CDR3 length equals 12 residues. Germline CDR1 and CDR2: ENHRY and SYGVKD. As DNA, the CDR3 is TGTGCCATCAGTCCGGACAGCTACGAGCAGTACTTC. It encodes CAISPDSYEQYF.

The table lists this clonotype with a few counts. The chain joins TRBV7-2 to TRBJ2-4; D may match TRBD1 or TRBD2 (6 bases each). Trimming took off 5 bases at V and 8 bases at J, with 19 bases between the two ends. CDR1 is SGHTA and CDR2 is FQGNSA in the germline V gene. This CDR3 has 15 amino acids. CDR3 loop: CASSSSYSGGHIQYF. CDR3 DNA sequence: TGTGCCAGCAGCAGTTCATACTCTGGGGGGCACATTCAGTACTTC.

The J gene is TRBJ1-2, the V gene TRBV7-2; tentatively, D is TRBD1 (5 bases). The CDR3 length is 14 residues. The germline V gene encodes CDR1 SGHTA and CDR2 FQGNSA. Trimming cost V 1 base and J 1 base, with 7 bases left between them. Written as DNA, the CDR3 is TGTGCCAGCAGCTTAGGGGGGAATAACTATGGCTACACCTTC. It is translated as CASSLGGNNYGYTF.

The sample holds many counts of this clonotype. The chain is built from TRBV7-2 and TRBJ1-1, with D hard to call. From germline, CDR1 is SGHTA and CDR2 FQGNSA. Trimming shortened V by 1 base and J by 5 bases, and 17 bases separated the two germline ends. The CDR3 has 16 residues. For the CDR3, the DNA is TGTGCCAGCAGCTTAGATAACACCCTCAGGAGGACTGAAGCTTTCTTT. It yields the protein CASSLDNTLRRTEAFF.

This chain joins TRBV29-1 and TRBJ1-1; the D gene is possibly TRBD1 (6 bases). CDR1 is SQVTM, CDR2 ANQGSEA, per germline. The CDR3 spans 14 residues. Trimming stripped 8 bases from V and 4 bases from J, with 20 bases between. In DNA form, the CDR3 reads TGCAGCTTCCAGGTAGGGGGGCCCAGCACTGAAGCTTTCTTT. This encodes CSFQVGGPSTEAFF. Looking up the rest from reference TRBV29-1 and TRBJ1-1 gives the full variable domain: SAVISQKPSRDICQRGTSLTIQCQVDSQVTMMFWYRQQPGQSLTLIATANQGSEATYESGFVIDKFPISRPNLTFSTLTVSNMSPEDSSIYLCSFQVGGPSTEAFFGQGTRLTVV.

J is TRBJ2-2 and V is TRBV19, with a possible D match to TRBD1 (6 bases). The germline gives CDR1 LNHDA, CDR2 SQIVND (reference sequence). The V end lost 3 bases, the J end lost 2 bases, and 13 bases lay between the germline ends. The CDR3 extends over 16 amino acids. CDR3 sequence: CASSISGTKNTGELFF. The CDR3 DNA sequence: TGTGCCAGTAGTATCTCCGGGACAAAAAACACCGGGGAGCTGTTTTTT.

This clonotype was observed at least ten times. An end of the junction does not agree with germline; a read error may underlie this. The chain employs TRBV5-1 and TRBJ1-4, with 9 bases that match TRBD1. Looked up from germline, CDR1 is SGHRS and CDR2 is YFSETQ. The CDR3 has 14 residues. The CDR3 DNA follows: TGTGCCAGCAGCTTCGGGACAGGGAATGAAAAACTGTTTTTT. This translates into CASSFGTGNEKLFF. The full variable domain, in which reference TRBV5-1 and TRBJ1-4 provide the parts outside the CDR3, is KAGVTQTPRYLIKTRGQQVTLSCSPISGHRSVSWYQQTPGQGLQFLFEYFSETQRNKGNFPGRFSGRQFSNSRSEMNVSTLELGDSALYLCASSFGTGNEKLFFGSGTQLSVL.

The CDR3 DNA reads TGTGCCAGCAGCGGGGGGCCGAGCTCCTACAATGAGCAGTTCTTC. Residues: CASSGGPSSYNEQFF. The chain couples TRBV11-2 to TRBJ2-1, with D perhaps TRBD1 or TRBD2 (6 bases each). The CDR3 is made up of 15 amino acids. Per the germline V gene, CDR1 is SGHAT and CDR2 is FQNNGV. The germline V and J ends were trimmed by 5 bases and 0 bases, with 11 bases remaining between them.

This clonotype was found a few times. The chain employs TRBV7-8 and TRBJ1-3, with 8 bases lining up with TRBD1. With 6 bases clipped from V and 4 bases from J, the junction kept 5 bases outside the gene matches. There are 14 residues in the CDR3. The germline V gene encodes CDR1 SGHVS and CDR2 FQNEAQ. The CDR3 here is CASRKDRAGNTIYF. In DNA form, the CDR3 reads TGTGCCAGCAGAAAGGACAGGGCGGGAAACACCATATATTTT.

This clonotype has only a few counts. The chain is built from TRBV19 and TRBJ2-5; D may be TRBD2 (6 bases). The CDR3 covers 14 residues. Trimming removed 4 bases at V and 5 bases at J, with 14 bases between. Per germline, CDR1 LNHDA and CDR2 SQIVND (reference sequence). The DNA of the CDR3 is TGTGCCAGTAGTACCGGGACTCGGAGGGAGACCCAGTACTTC. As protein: CASSTGTRRETQYF.

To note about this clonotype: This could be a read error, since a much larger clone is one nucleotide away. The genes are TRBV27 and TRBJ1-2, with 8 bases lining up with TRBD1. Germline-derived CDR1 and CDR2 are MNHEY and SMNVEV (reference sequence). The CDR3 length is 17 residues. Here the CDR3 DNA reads TGTGCCAGCAGTTTATTGGCAGGGGGCGATCCTAACTATAGCTACACCTTC. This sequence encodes CASSLLAGGDPNYSYTF.

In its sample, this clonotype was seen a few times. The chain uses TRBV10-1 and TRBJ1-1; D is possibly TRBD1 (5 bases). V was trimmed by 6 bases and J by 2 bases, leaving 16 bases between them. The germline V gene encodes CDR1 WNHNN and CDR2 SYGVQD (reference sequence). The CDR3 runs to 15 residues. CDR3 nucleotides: TGCGCCAGCAGCCGAGGGGATCGGTCCAACACTGAAGCTTTCTTT. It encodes CASSRGDRSNTEAFF.

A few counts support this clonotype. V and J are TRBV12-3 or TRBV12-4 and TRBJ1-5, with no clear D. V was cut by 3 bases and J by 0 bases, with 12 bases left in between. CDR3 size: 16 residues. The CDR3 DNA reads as TGTGCCAGCAGTTTGTCATCCGTCGATAGCAATCAGCCCCAGCATTTT. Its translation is CASSLSSVDSNQPQHF.

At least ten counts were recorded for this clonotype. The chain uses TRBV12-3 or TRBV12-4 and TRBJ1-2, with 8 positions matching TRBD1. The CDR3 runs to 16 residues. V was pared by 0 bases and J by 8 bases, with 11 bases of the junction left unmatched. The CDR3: CASSLAIGQGLAGYTF. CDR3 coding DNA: TGTGCCAGCAGTTTAGCGATCGGACAGGGCCTGGCGGGCTACACCTTC.

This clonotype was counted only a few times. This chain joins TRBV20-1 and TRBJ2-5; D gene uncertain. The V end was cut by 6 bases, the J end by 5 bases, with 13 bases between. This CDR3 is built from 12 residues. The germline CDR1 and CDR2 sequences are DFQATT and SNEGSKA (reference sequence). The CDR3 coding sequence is TGCAGTGCCGTAGACGAATTGGAGACCCAGTACTTC. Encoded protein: CSAVDELETQYF.

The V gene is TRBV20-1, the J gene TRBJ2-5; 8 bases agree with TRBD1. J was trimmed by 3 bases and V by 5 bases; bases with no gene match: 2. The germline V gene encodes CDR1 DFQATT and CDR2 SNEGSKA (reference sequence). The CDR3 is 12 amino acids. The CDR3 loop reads CSAQDREETQYF. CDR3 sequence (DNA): TGCAGTGCTCAGGACAGGGAAGAGACCCAGTACTTC.

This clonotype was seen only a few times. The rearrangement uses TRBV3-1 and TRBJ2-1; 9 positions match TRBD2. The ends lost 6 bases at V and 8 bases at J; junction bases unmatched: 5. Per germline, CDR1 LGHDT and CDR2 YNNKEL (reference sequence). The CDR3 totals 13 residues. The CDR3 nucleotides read TGTGCCAGCAGTGGGACTAGCACCCATGAGCAGTTCTTC. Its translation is CASSGTSTHEQFF.